The next 29 T cell receptor beta chains were all read from a single sample in a study of cytomegalovirus exposure and HLA in healthy donors. Primers included in the PCR were 60 Vbeta and 13 Jbeta primers. Profiled with immunoSEQ multiplex PCR; TCRdb holds only in-frame clones, not every one. Here the sample spans 100,000 to 140,000 clones, roughly three quarters being singletons. The sequencing sample was made of PBMCs. The receptor set was obtained from a man younger than 35 in good health and CMV-seronegative.

The chain recombines TRBV10-3 with TRBJ1-2; no clear D gene. V was pared by 7 bases and J by 1 base, with 13 bases between. Germline V CDR1 and CDR2: ENHRY, SYGVKD. The CDR3 totals 14 residues. CDR3 residues: CAITDSNFNYGYTF. Written as DNA, the CDR3 is TGTGCCATCACGGACTCAAACTTTAACTATGGCTACACCTTC.

The chain combines TRBV29-1 with TRBJ1-3; unclear D gene. Trimming took off 6 bases at V and 1 base at J, with 7 bases between the two ends. CDR3 length equals 12 residues. Germline CDR1 and CDR2: SQVTM and ANQGSEA. Here the CDR3 reads CSVRASGNTIYF. CDR3 nucleotides: TGCAGCGTGAGGGCATCTGGAAACACCATATATTTT.

The CDR3 DNA reads TGTGCCAGCAGCCCTCCAGGCTCCTACGAGCAGTACTTC. As protein: CASSPPGSYEQYF. This sequence joins TRBV5-5 and TRBJ2-7; D is undetermined. Between the trimmed V and J ends, which lost 4 bases and 0 bases, there was a span of 8 bases. Germline-derived CDR1 and CDR2 are SGHKS and YYEKEE (reference sequence). The CDR3 sequence is 13 residues long.

In this sample, this clone turned up a few times. The V gene is TRBV7-9, the J gene TRBJ1-4; 9 bases fit TRBD1. The CDR3 runs to 17 residues. V shed 2 bases and J 2 bases; nucleotides not matched to a gene: 6. Germline V CDR1 and CDR2: SEHNR, FQNEAQ (reference sequence). The CDR3 protein is CASSLTGGAGTNEKLFF. The CDR3, as DNA: TGTGCCAGCAGCTTAACAGGGGGCGCCGGCACTAATGAAAAACTGTTTTTT.

J is TRBJ1-6 and V is TRBV23-1, with 7 bases lining up with TRBD1. TRBV23-1 is labeled an ORF, and its function is uncertain. J was trimmed by 13 bases and V by 3 bases; bases with no gene match: 6. The CDR3 is 13 residues long. The CDR3 loop reads CASSQTGSHPLHF. CDR3 sequence (DNA): TGCGCCAGCAGTCAGACAGGGTCCCACCCCCTCCACTTT.

J is TRBJ2-5 and V is TRBV6-6; TRBD2 is a possible D gene (6 bases). The end of the DNA aligns better with TRBJ2-7, so the J call may be wrong. Germline lookup yields CDR1 MNHNY and CDR2 SVGAGI (reference sequence). The CDR3 is 15 amino acids. The CDR3 sequence: CASSSPWGVAYEQYF. The CDR3, as DNA: TGTGCCAGCAGTTCCCCATGGGGGGTAGCCTACGAGCAGTACTTC.

The rearrangement uses TRBV4-3 and TRBJ1-3; 8 nucleotides line up with TRBD1. The germline V gene has CDR1 LGHNA and CDR2 YSLEER. Germline trimming cut 4 bases from V and 2 bases from J; bases unmatched to any gene: 1. CDR3 size: 14 residues. The CDR3 loop reads CASSPRGPGNTIYF. The CDR3 DNA follows: TGCGCCAGCAGCCCCAGGGGGCCTGGAAACACCATATATTTT.

For the CDR3, the DNA is TGTGCCAGCTCGTCATTTGATTTGGGCCGCCTAAAGAACACTGAAGCTTTCTTT. This encodes CASSSFDLGRLKNTEAFF. The chain joins TRBV18 to TRBJ1-1; D call uncertain. Germline V gene lookup returns CDR1 KGHSH and CDR2 LQKENI. The length of the CDR3 is 18 residues. Trimming removed 6 bases at V and 1 base at J, with 24 bases between.

This clone was detected once. The J gene is TRBJ2-7, the V gene TRBV15, with 8 bases matching TRBD1. The CDR3 length is 15 residues. Germline CDR1 is LNHNV and CDR2 is YYDKDF (reference sequence). J was trimmed by 6 bases and V by 4 bases; bases with no gene match: 11. CDR3 sequence reads: CATSTPGGPSVEQYF. As DNA, the CDR3 is TGTGCCACCAGCACGCCAGGGGGCCCTTCGGTCGAGCAGTACTTC.

This chain joins TRBV5-6 and TRBJ2-2; TRBD1 matches 7 bases. J gave up 5 bases and V 3 bases, and 4 bases lay outside the gene matches. The germline CDR1 and CDR2 sequences are SGHDT and YYEEEE. This CDR3 has 14 residues. The CDR3 sequence is CASSYRGLTGELFF. The CDR3, as DNA: TGTGCCAGCAGCTACAGGGGCCTAACCGGGGAGCTGTTTTTT.

This clone has just one count. The rearrangement joins TRBV19 to TRBJ2-2; 7 bases align to TRBD1. CDR1 and CDR2 from the germline V gene are LNHDA and SQIVND (reference sequence). CDR3 length equals 18 residues. V was clipped by 5 bases and J by 5 bases; unmatched bases: 17. In DNA, the CDR3 is TGTGCCAGTAGTCCTAACCGCGACAGGGTGAAATGGACCGGGGAGCTGTTTTTT. Its translation is CASSPNRDRVKWTGELFF.

This rearrangement joins TRBV6-5 to TRBJ1-5; D unclear. V was shortened by 6 bases and J by 2 bases, with 11 bases between the two germline ends. This CDR3 comprises 14 residues. Germline V gene data show CDR1 as MNHEY and CDR2 as SVGAGI. DNA for the CDR3: TGTGCCAGCAGGCGGGTGATAGGCAATCAGCCCCAGCATTTT. Its translation is CASRRVIGNQPQHF.

This clone has only a few counts. V gene TRBV6-6 combines with J gene TRBJ1-3; D perhaps matches TRBD1 (6 bases). V lost 2 bases and J lost 3, with 11 bases in between. The germline CDR1 and CDR2 sequences are MNHNY and SVGAGI (reference sequence). This CDR3 is built from 15 residues. The CDR3 nucleotides are TGTGCCAGCAGTTACAACAGGGCGGTTGGAAACACCATATATTTT. Residues: CASSYNRAVGNTIYF.

This chain connects TRBV9 to TRBJ2-7; possible D gene TRBD1, 6 bases. Trimming stripped 0 bases from V and 0 bases from J, with 10 bases between. CDR1 and CDR2 (germline): SGDLS, YYNGEE. This CDR3 region has 15 residues. The CDR3 DNA reads as TGTGCCAGCAGCGTAGGGGGACAACCCTCCTACGAGCAGTACTTC. Translation: CASSVGGQPSYEQYF. The variable domain in full, completed from reference TRBV9 and TRBJ2-7, reads DSGVTQTPKHLITATGQRVTLRCSPRSGDLSVYWYQQSLDQGLQFLIQYYNGEERAKGNILERFSAQQFPDLHSELNLSSLELGDSALYFCASSVGGQPSYEQYFGPGTRLTVT.

This sequence joins TRBV27 and TRBJ2-1, with TRBD2 matching over 8 bases. Germline V gene sequence: CDR1 MNHEY, CDR2 SMNVEV (reference sequence). This CDR3 contains 16 residues. V shed 5 bases, J shed 6 bases, and the junction held 12 bases outside the gene matches. CDR3 DNA: TGTGCCAGCAGTCACATTATCGGGGGGGCCACCAATGAGCAGTTCTTC. Translated: CASSHIIGGATNEQFF.

This clone was counted between two and nine times. V gene TRBV4-2 combines with J gene TRBJ2-7, with 11 nucleotides matching TRBD1. Germline V lookup: CDR1 LGHNA, CDR2 YNFKEQ. Losses at the gene ends were 5 bases for V and 5 bases for J; bases not matched to a gene: 8. The CDR3 extends over 15 amino acids. CDR3 region: CASSKAGTGGNEQYF. CDR3 nucleotides: TGTGCCAGCAGCAAAGCCGGGACAGGGGGTAACGAGCAGTACTTC.

The genes are TRBV18 and TRBJ2-5; no clear D. CDR3 size: 12 residues. The V and J ends lost 3 bases and 4 bases respectively, with 6 bases between them. The germline gives CDR1 KGHSH, CDR2 LQKENI. CDR3 amino acids: CASSPIPETQYF. The CDR3 nucleotides read TGTGCCAGCTCACCCATCCCAGAGACCCAGTACTTC.

The gene calls are TRBV5-8 and TRBJ2-7; tentatively, D is TRBD2 (5 bases). Trimming took 4 bases from V and 1 from J, leaving 6 bases between them. The CDR3 consists of 12 residues. Germline V gene data show CDR1 as SGHTS and CDR2 as YDEGEE. The CDR3 here is CASSRGSYEQYF. In DNA, the CDR3 is TGTGCCAGCAGCCGGGGTTCCTACGAGCAGTACTTC.

The sample holds one count of this clone. The rearrangement joins TRBV6-1 to TRBJ2-5; 7 bases match TRBD2. The germline V gene has CDR1 MNHNS and CDR2 SASEGT. The length of the CDR3 is 15 residues. Trimming removed 2 bases from V and 4 bases from J; junction bases left unmatched: 7. The chain's CDR3 is CASSELAGDRETQYF. CDR3 DNA: TGTGCCAGCAGTGAACTGGCGGGGGACCGAGAGACCCAGTACTTC.

The chain uses TRBV27 and TRBJ2-7; TRBD2 agrees at 9 bases. V lost 3 bases, J lost 0 bases, and 3 bases stayed unmatched. CDR1 is MNHEY, CDR2 SMNVEV, per germline (reference sequence). The CDR3 length is 15 residues. The chain's CDR3 is CASSFSGGTSYEQYF. The CDR3 coding sequence is TGTGCCAGCAGTTTTAGCGGGGGAACCTCCTACGAGCAGTACTTC.

J is TRBJ2-7 and V is TRBV11-2, with a weak D call TRBD1 (5 bases). V dropped 6 bases and J dropped 0 bases, with 12 bases sitting between them. Germline-derived CDR1 and CDR2 are SGHAT and FQNNGV. The CDR3 is 14 residues long. CDR3 protein: CASSQGDGSYEQYF. The CDR3 DNA reads as TGTGCCAGCAGTCAGGGCGACGGCTCCTACGAGCAGTACTTC.

The chain carries TRBV28 and TRBJ1-5; D possibly corresponds to TRBD1 (6 bases). Germline V gives CDR1 MDHEN, CDR2 SYDVKM. The length of the CDR3 is 15 residues. Trimming cost V 7 bases and J 0 bases, with 13 bases left between them. CDR3 residues: CASNLGGASNQPQHF. DNA for the CDR3: TGTGCCAGCAACCTGGGGGGGGCTAGCAATCAGCCCCAGCATTTT.

CDR3 nucleotides: TGTGCCAGCAGCATGAAGCGGGGAGGGGGCACAGATACGCAGTATTTT. It codes for CASSMKRGGGTDTQYF. V and J are TRBV21-1 and TRBJ2-3; the table's D gene call, TRBD2, was not cross checked with the DNA. TRBV21-1 is listed as a pseudogene. The CDR3 length is 16 residues.

The J gene is TRBJ1-5, the V gene TRBV7-2; D is uncertain. Trimming removed 3 bases from V and 0 bases from J, with 6 bases in between. This CDR3 spans 14 amino acids. CDR1 is SGHTA and CDR2 is FQGNSA in the germline V gene. The CDR3 protein is CASSFTISNQPQHF. CDR3 nucleotides: TGTGCCAGCAGCTTTACAATTAGCAATCAGCCCCAGCATTTT. Full variable domain (remainder filled in from reference TRBV7-2 and TRBJ1-5): GAGVSQSPSNKVTEKGKDVELRCDPISGHTALYWYRQSLGQGLEFLIYFQGNSAPDKSGLPSDRFSAERTGGSVSTLTIQRTQQEDSAVYLCASSFTISNQPQHFGDGTRLSIL.

The J gene is TRBJ1-2, the V gene TRBV19; unclear D gene. The V and J ends lost 9 bases and 4 bases respectively, with 18 bases between them. The germline CDR1 and CDR2 sequences are LNHDA and SQIVND (reference sequence). The CDR3 has 14 amino acids. CDR3 sequence reads: CASEPPGRSYGYTF. As DNA, the CDR3 is TGTGCCAGCGAACCCCCCGGTCGGAGCTATGGCTACACCTTC.

The chain employs TRBV2 and TRBJ2-3; D may be TRBD2 (6 bases). The CDR3 has 15 amino acids. The germline V and J ends were trimmed by 4 bases and 0 bases, with 11 bases remaining between them. Germline loops: CDR1 SNHLY, CDR2 FYNNEI. CDR3 sequence reads: CASSAGVTSTDTQYF. CDR3 DNA: TGTGCCAGCAGTGCGGGAGTGACTAGCACAGATACGCAGTATTTT.

This clone was counted only a few times. The rearrangement links TRBV7-6 to TRBJ2-1; 10 positions agree with TRBD2. This CDR3 is 15 amino acids long. Germline V lookup: CDR1 SGHVS, CDR2 FNYEAQ. Trimming removed 0 bases from V and 9 bases from J; junction bases left unmatched: 5. Written as DNA, the CDR3 is TGTGCCAGCAGCTTAGCAGCGGGGGGGCTCTTTGAGCAGTTCTTC. Translated: CASSLAAGGLFEQFF.

This chain connects TRBV6-1 to TRBJ2-7, with D tentatively TRBD2 (6 bases). Trimming pared 3 bases from V and 2 bases from J, leaving 11 bases between. Germline V CDR1 and CDR2: MNHNS, SASEGT. This CDR3 spans 14 amino acids. The chain's CDR3 is CASSDRDFPYEQYF. CDR3 nucleotides: TGTGCCAGCAGTGACCGGGACTTCCCCTACGAGCAGTACTTC.

This clone was counted between two and nine times. This CDR3 is also generated by other DNA sequences in the sample. This chain joins TRBV5-6 and TRBJ1-5; D remains ambiguous. Germline V gives CDR1 SGHDT, CDR2 YYEEEE. V lost 0 bases, J lost 3 bases, and 7 bases lay in between. CDR3 length equals 14 residues. CDR3 DNA: TGTGCCAGCAGCTTGGGCCAGTTCAATCAGCCCCAGCATTTT. This encodes CASSLGQFNQPQHF.